This T cell receptor (beta chain) was identified in a study of blood T cell repertoires in COVID-19. On the study more broadly: The samples span acute and convalescent COVID-19 from the United States, Italy and Spain. The analysed material was cDNA or gDNA that came from T cells, B-cell-depleted T cells, or PBMCs.

Under the authors' procedure: It was from reference gene primer amplification that nucleated cell counts were estimated. The repertoire was sequenced with immunoSEQ multiplex PCR; TCRdb's copy has only in-frame clones and lacks some. From that table come the V and J calls and clone size; the DNA was used to work out D and trimming. The sample holds more than 100,000 clones, 70% to 90% seen once. The source of this sequence is a man aged 45 to 65 in a cohort sampled during active COVID-19. Sequences were obtained from peripheral blood.

This CDR3 is CASSSGRGGSYEQYV. The CDR3 coding sequence is TGTGCCAGCAGCTCAGGAAGGGGTGGCTCCTACGAGCAGTACGTC. The V and J genes are TRBV11-2 and TRBJ2-7, with a tentative D call TRBD1 (5 bases). The germline V gene has CDR1 SGHAT and CDR2 FQNNGV. Between the trimmed V and J ends, which lost 4 bases and 0 bases, there was a span of 13 bases. CDR3 length equals 15 residues.